These T cell receptor beta chains were read from a single sample in a study of Graves' ophthalmopathy and Graves' hyperthyroidism. Each CDR3 protein gets one entry after TCRdb re-called the multiplex PCR reads with MiXCR. The sample includes a few hundred thousand distinct CDR3 sequences, about 17% of them seen just once. The specimen was peripheral blood. The source is an adult man with Graves' ophthalmopathy. The CDR3 runs from the conserved cysteine through the conserved F or W. D genes are given only for firm matches. The size entry is marked missing in some rows and otherwise reads once, few, many or a size class.

>NA|TRBJ2-7|TRBV7-2|many
TGTGCCAGCAGCTTAGGTACTAGATTGTCCGAGCAGTACTTC
CASSLGTRLSEQYF
>NA|TRBJ2-7|TRBV5-1|NA
TGCGCCAGCAGCTTGGGATACAGAAGAGTCTCCTACGAGCAGTCCTTC
CASSLGYRRVSYEQSF
>TRBD1|TRBJ2-6|TRBV11-3|many
TGTGCCAGCAGCTTAGTAATTTGGGACAGGATCCCTGCTGGGGCCAACGTCCTGACTTTC
CASSLVIWDRIPAGANVLTF
>TRBD1|TRBJ1-5|TRBV30|NA
TGTGCCTGGAGTGCGGGGCGAGATTCAACAGGGGGCAATCAGCCCCGGCATTTT
CAWSAGRDSTGGNQPRHF
>NA|TRBJ2-7|TRBV10-3|many
TGTGCCATCACCGAGGGTCCCCAGCCTGTCTACGAGCAGTACTTC
CAITEGPQPVYEQYF
>NA|TRBJ1-6|TRBV20-1|many
TGCAGTGCTAGTGGGGATTCACCCCTCCACTTT
CSASGDSPLHF
>NA|TRBJ1-3|TRBV12-3/TRBV12-4|NA
TGTGCCAGCAGTTTTGAGGGGAGGAACACCATATATTTT
CASSFEGRNTIYF
>NA|TRBJ2-6|TRBV20-1|many
TGCAGTGCTGTGGGGGGACCATCTGGGGCCAACGTCCTGACTTTC
CSAVGGPSGANVLTF
>NA|TRBJ2-5|TRBV5-4|NA
TGTGCCAGCAGCCCGTCGAAACGGTACCAAGAGACCCAGTACTTC
CASSPSKRYQETQYF
>NA|TRBJ1-6|TRBV12-3/TRBV12-4|NA
TGTGCCAGCACTGAGGGAAGGGTTTTTGAGATGGTATGGGGTTCACCCCTCCACTTT
CASTEGRVFEMVWGSPLHF
>NA|TRBJ2-7|TRBV20-1|many
TGCAGTGCTCCCAGTCTCTACGAGCAGTACTTC
CSAPSLYEQYF
>NA|TRBJ1-1|TRBV5-6|many
TGTGCCAGCAGCTTGGACTGGGGGGGGACATTCGGGAACACTGAAGCTTTCTTT
CASSLDWGGTFGNTEAFF
>NA|TRBJ2-5|TRBV7-2|NA
TGTGCCAGCAGCCACCGACGGGAACAGTACTTC
CASSHRREQYF
>NA|TRBJ2-7|TRBV18|many
TGTGCCAGCTCACCACCGCGCAGCCCCTACGAGCAGTACTTC
CASSPPRSPYEQYF
>TRBD1|TRBJ1-5|TRBV6-2/TRBV6-3|many
TGTGCCAGCAGAAGACAGGGACAGGGGAATCAGCCCCAGCATTTT
CASRRQGQGNQPQHF
>NA|TRBJ2-6|TRBV28|many
TGTGCCAACAGTTTGACTCACTTAAGCTCTGGGGCCAACGTCCTGACTTTC
CANSLTHLSSGANVLTF
>TRBD2|TRBJ2-5|TRBV5-1|NA
TGCGCCAGCAGCTTCGGGGCCCTGCTAGCGGGGATTGAAGAGACCCAGTACTTC
CASSFGALLAGIEETQYF
>TRBD1|TRBJ1-2|TRBV5-1|many
TGCGCCAGCAGCGACGGGACAGGGTCCCACTATGGCTACACCTTC
CASSDGTGSHYGYTF
>NA|TRBJ2-5|TRBV3-1|many
TGTGCCAGCAGACCTAGCAGGGACGGGACCCAGTACTTC
CASRPSRDGTQYF
>TRBD1|TRBJ1-1|TRBV5-1|many
TGCGCCAGCAGCGCGGGGACAGGGGATTATGAAGCTTTCTTT
CASSAGTGDYEAFF
>TRBD1|TRBJ2-7|TRBV11-2|many
TGTGCCAGCAGCTTATTCAAGGGGGCAGGATACGAGCAGTACTTC
CASSLFKGAGYEQYF